The 17 T cell receptor beta chains given below trace back to one sample, sequenced in a study of patients and donors after allogeneic stem cell transplantation. TCRdb re-called the RT-PCR reads through MiXCR, storing one row per CDR3 protein. Of approximately 88,000 distinct CDR3 sequences listed, approximately 5.2% are singletons. Sequencing used blood, either unsorted or a sorted T cell fraction (not recorded which). The receptors originated from a human donor who was either an allogeneic HSCT recipient or a stem cell or donor lymphocyte infusion donor (not recorded which). It is not recorded whose cells these are; they may come from a transplant donor.

This clonotype was seen at least ten times. This chain connects TRBV7-9 to TRBJ1-5; D uncertain. In germline, CDR1 is SEHNR, CDR2 FQNEAQ (reference sequence). V was clipped by 1 base and J by 6 bases, with 4 bases between them. This CDR3 has 12 amino acids. In DNA form, the CDR3 reads TGTGCCAGCAGCTTAGGGAGTCAGCCCCAGCATTTT. It is translated as CASSLGSQPQHF.

This clonotype showed up many times. The chain is built from TRBV5-1 and TRBJ1-6; the D is unclear. The CDR3 extends over 14 amino acids. The germline V and J ends were trimmed by 0 bases and 5 bases, with 6 bases remaining between them. The germline gives CDR1 SGHRS, CDR2 YFSETQ. Here the CDR3 DNA reads TGCGCCAGCAGCTTGGCCGGAAATAATTCACCCCTCCACTTT. Translation gives CASSLAGNNSPLHF. The full variable domain, completed using reference TRBV5-1 and TRBJ1-6, is KAGVTQTPRYLIKTRGQQVTLSCSPISGHRSVSWYQQTPGQGLQFLFEYFSETQRNKGNFPGRFSGRQFSNSRSEMNVSTLELGDSALYLCASSLAGNNSPLHFGNGTRLTVT.

This clonotype was observed at least ten times. This chain joins TRBV29-1 and TRBJ2-7, with TRBD1 matching 7 bases. Trimming cost V 7 bases and J 0 bases; bases outside gene matches: 15. CDR3 length: 16 residues. Germline values: CDR1 SQVTM, CDR2 ANQGSEA. CDR3 region: CSASGTVQGSSYEQYF. The CDR3 nucleotides read TGCAGCGCTTCCGGGACAGTGCAGGGAAGCTCCTACGAGCAGTACTTC.

This clonotype appeared many times. This sequence joins TRBV13 and TRBJ2-1; maybe TRBD1 (5 bases). V was trimmed by 5 bases and J by 0 bases, leaving 17 bases between them. The CDR3 contains 17 residues. The germline CDR1 and CDR2 sequences are PRHDT and FYEKMQ (reference sequence). As DNA, the CDR3 is TGTGCCAGCAGCCCCCCGTGGACACGTCGCTCCTACAATGAGCAGTTCTTC. Protein: CASSPPWTRRSYNEQFF. Looking up the rest from reference TRBV13 and TRBJ2-1 gives the full variable domain: AAGVIQSPRHLIKEKRETATLKCYPIPRHDTVYWYQQGPGQDPQFLISFYEKMQSDKGSIPDRFSAQQFSDYHSELNMSSLELGDSALYFCASSPPWTRRSYNEQFFGPGTRLTVL.

Many counts were recorded for this clonotype. This sequence joins TRBV2 and TRBJ2-1; TRBD1 matches 8 bases. CDR3 length: 13 amino acids. The V gene end was trimmed by 3 bases and the J gene end by 12 bases; junction bases not matched to a gene: 7. Germline loops: CDR1 SNHLY, CDR2 FYNNEI. The CDR3 DNA is TGTGCCAGCAGTGACAGGGGGCTGGGACGGCAGTTCTTC. This translates into CASSDRGLGRQFF.

The V call is TRBV3-1, the J call TRBJ2-3; the D gene is possibly TRBD2 (6 bases). The CDR3 covers 14 residues. Germline CDR1 reads LGHDT; CDR2 reads YNNKEL (reference sequence). Trimming removed 3 bases at V and 4 bases at J, with 11 bases between. In DNA, the CDR3 is TGTGCCAGCAGCCAGGAGGGAATCCCAGATACGCAGTATTTT. It is translated as CASSQEGIPDTQYF.

The table lists this clonotype with a few counts. The chain's CDR3 is CASSVLPGLATISSYNEQFF. The CDR3 bases are TGTGCCAGCAGCGTCTTACCGGGACTAGCGACTATAAGCTCCTACAATGAGCAGTTCTTC. The V gene is TRBV11-2, the J gene TRBJ2-1; 10 positions match TRBD2. The CDR3 extends over 20 amino acids. Germline loops: CDR1 SGHAT, CDR2 FQNNGV. The junction had 16 bases not matched to a gene; V was cut back by 5 bases and J by 0 bases.

This clonotype was recorded many times. The chain joins TRBV19 to TRBJ2-3, with a possible D match to TRBD1 (5 bases). V lost 5 bases and J 3 bases, leaving 15 bases between the germline ends. Looked up from germline, CDR1 is LNHDA and CDR2 is SQIVND (reference sequence). The CDR3 is 15 residues long. This CDR3 is CASSVGVAGTDTQYF. The CDR3 bases are TGTGCCAGTAGTGTAGGGGTAGCCGGAACAGATACGCAGTATTTT.

In its sample, this clonotype was seen many times. V and J are TRBV20-1 and TRBJ2-1; D remains ambiguous. Germline loops: CDR1 DFQATT, CDR2 SNEGSKA (reference sequence). This CDR3 comprises 11 residues. Trimming stripped 5 bases from V and 9 bases from J, with 11 bases between. The DNA of the CDR3 is TGCAGTGCTTTCGATAGGATTGAGCAGTTCTTC. Amino acid sequence: CSAFDRIEQFF.

There are many counts of this clonotype. This chain uses TRBV7-6 with TRBJ1-6; unclear D gene. CDR1 SGHVS and CDR2 FNYEAQ come from the germline V gene. Trimming stripped 1 base from V and 7 bases from J, with 8 bases between. The CDR3 spans 14 residues. The CDR3 loop reads CASSLGELNSPLHF. CDR3 DNA: TGTGCCAGCAGCTTAGGGGAGTTAAATTCACCCCTCCACTTT.

In its sample, this clonotype was seen many times. This chain links TRBV5-8 with TRBJ1-1; 7 nucleotides align to TRBD1. J gave up 4 bases and V 4 bases, and 10 bases lay outside the gene matches. The CDR3 is made up of 15 amino acids. Germline V CDR1 and CDR2: SGHTS, YDEGEE. For the CDR3, the DNA is TGTGCCAGCAGCCGGACGGGACAGTCGAGCACTGAAGCTTTCTTT. It translates to CASSRTGQSSTEAFF.

This clonotype turned up a few times. The gene calls are TRBV27 and TRBJ2-7; D remains unclear. Germline V gene sequence: CDR1 MNHEY, CDR2 SMNVEV (reference sequence). This CDR3 is 12 amino acids long. V dropped 3 bases and J dropped 3 bases, with 6 bases sitting between them. The CDR3 region has the DNA TGTGCCAGCAGTTTCAACGGCTACGAGCAGTACTTC. Encoded protein: CASSFNGYEQYF.

The J gene is TRBJ2-5, the V gene TRBV3-1; TRBD2 might be the D (6 bases). CDR1 LGHDT and CDR2 YNNKEL come from the germline V gene (reference sequence). V was pared by 3 bases and J by 5 bases, with 16 bases between. The CDR3 is made up of 15 amino acids. CDR3 sequence (DNA): TGTGCCAGCAGCCAGGGGAAGGGAGGTTTGGAGACCCAGTACTTC. Translating gives CASSQGKGGLETQYF.

This clonotype was found many times. This rearrangement joins TRBV12-3 or TRBV12-4 to TRBJ2-2, with D uncertain. The CDR3 totals 15 residues. Trimming stripped 5 bases from V and 1 base from J, with 11 bases between. The CDR3 bases are TGTGCCAGCAGTGACCGCCGGCAGAACACCGGGGAGCTGTTTTTT. Translating gives CASSDRRQNTGELFF.

This clonotype was detected ten times or more. The J gene is TRBJ1-1, the V gene TRBV5-6, with a weak D call TRBD1 (6 bases). Looked up from germline, CDR1 is SGHDT and CDR2 is YYEEEE. The CDR3 runs 14 residues. The V gene lost 5 bases and the J gene lost 1 base, with 12 bases spanning the gap. The CDR3, as DNA: TGTGCCAGCAGTCGGGGGCTCGGGAACACTGAAGCTTTCTTT. This sequence encodes CASSRGLGNTEAFF.

This clonotype was counted ten times or more. This sequence joins TRBV14 and TRBJ1-1, with D possibly matching TRBD1 (6 bases). The CDR3 is 13 residues long. The V and J ends lost 6 bases and 2 bases respectively, with 10 bases between them. In germline, CDR1 is SGHDN, CDR2 FVKESK. The CDR3 bases are TGTGCCAGCAGTTTACAGGGAAACACTGAAGCTTTCTTT. Protein product: CASSLQGNTEAFF.

This clonotype was seen ten or more times. The chain combines TRBV3-1 with TRBJ1-2; 12 bases are shared with TRBD1. The CDR3 is 15 residues long. The germline V gene encodes CDR1 LGHDT and CDR2 YNNKEL (reference sequence). Trimming removed 4 bases from V and 3 bases from J; junction bases left unmatched: 3. Written as DNA, the CDR3 is TGTGCCAGCAGCCGCGGGACAGGGGGCGACTATGGCTACACCTTC. As protein: CASSRGTGGDYGYTF. The whole variable domain, remainder taken from reference TRBV3-1 and TRBJ1-2, is DTAVSQTPKYLVTQMGNDKSIKCEQNLGHDTMYWYKQDSKKFLKIMFSYNNKELIINETVPNRFSPKSPDKAHLNLHINSLELGDSAVYFCASSRGTGGDYGYTFGSGTRLTVV.